Each of the 20 T cell receptor beta chains below was sequenced from the same sample in a study of CXCR3-negative and CXCR3-positive naive CD8 T cells. Via 5' RACE with UMI labels, TRB cDNA libraries were prepared. No DNA is given; TCRdb re-called the 5' RACE reads and lists each CDR3 protein once. This sample contains about 40,000 distinct CDR3 sequences. The specimen sequenced was memory CD8+ T cells from blood. The receptor set was obtained from a human donor in good health. Some clones in this sample may be carry-over from other donors' samples.

The chain carries TRBV29-1 and TRBJ2-7; no DNA is available, so the TRBD1 call from TCRdb remains unchecked. Per the germline V gene, CDR1 is SQVTM and CDR2 is ANQGSEA. This CDR3 region has 12 residues. The CDR3 protein is CSVELGAYEQYF.

This rearrangement joins TRBV25-1 to TRBJ2-3; TCRdb reports TRBD2, a call that lacks DNA to check it against. CDR3 length equals 16 residues. Germline CDR1 and CDR2: MGHDK and SYGVNS. CDR3 loop: CASSEELSGVTDTQYF.

V is TRBV18 and J is TRBJ2-1; no DNA is available, so the TRBD1 call from TCRdb remains unchecked. This CDR3 comprises 17 residues. Germline V CDR1 and CDR2: KGHSH, LQKENI. CDR3 region: CASSPPPGNGLTGEQFF. The entire variable domain, with the rest obtained from reference TRBV18 and TRBJ2-1, is as follows: NAGVMQNPRHLVRRRGQEARLRCSPMKGHSHVYWYRQLPEEGLKFMVYLQKENIIDESGMPKERFSAEFPKEGPSILRIQQVVRGDSAAYFCASSPPPGNGLTGEQFFGPGTRLTVL.

This CDR3 is CASSKYLIAGGPQYEQYF. The chain couples TRBV21-1 to TRBJ2-7; TCRdb names TRBD2, which stays unverified in the absence of DNA. TRBV21-1 is annotated as a pseudogene. The CDR3 has 18 amino acids.

The rearrangement joins TRBV28 to TRBJ2-7; there is no DNA to check the TCRdb D call of TRBD1. This CDR3 has 13 residues. Germline loops: CDR1 MDHEN, CDR2 SYDVKM. CDR3 loop: CASSAGSSYEQYF.

The rearrangement uses TRBV28 and TRBJ2-1; TCRdb outputs TRBD1, but without DNA this stays unchecked. Germline CDR1 reads MDHEN; CDR2 reads SYDVKM. The CDR3 spans 15 residues. This CDR3 reads CASSLTGGAYNEQFF.

The V gene is TRBV4-3, the J gene TRBJ2-3; TCRdb lists TRBD1, though no DNA is available to test this call. Germline CDR1 reads LGHNA; CDR2 reads YSLEER. The CDR3 sequence is 14 residues long. CDR3 protein: CASSPREPPDTQYF.

This chain's CDR3 is CSVESAGEDYEQYF. The rearrangement uses TRBV29-1 and TRBJ2-7; the TCRdb call, TRBD1, lacks DNA for checking. The CDR3 sequence is 14 residues long. Germline V gives CDR1 SQVTM, CDR2 ANQGSEA.

V is TRBV28 and J is TRBJ2-7; TCRdb picks TRBD1, but there is no DNA to check that call. The CDR3 is made up of 14 amino acids. Germline CDR1 MDHEN, CDR2 SYDVKM. The chain's CDR3 is CASSLGTVSYEQYF. The variable domain in full, with the rest retrieved from reference TRBV28 and TRBJ2-7, is DVKVTQSSRYLVKRTGEKVFLECVQDMDHENMFWYRQDPGLGLRLIYFSYDVKMKEKGDIPEGYSVSREKKERFSLILESASTNQTSMYLCASSLGTVSYEQYFGPGTRLTVT.

The rearrangement links TRBV7-2 to TRBJ2-1; absent DNA, TCRdb's TRBD2 call cannot be checked. This CDR3 is built from 13 residues. Germline CDR1 is SGHTA and CDR2 is FQGNSA. This CDR3 is CASSLGDYNEQFF.

V is TRBV9 and J is TRBJ2-2; TCRdb's D call of TRBD1 is untestable without DNA. From germline, CDR1 is SGDLS and CDR2 YYNGEE. The CDR3 runs 13 residues. The CDR3 here is CASSDGQTGELFF.

The CDR3 region is CASSPVAGGPSYEQYF. V is TRBV5-1 and J is TRBJ2-7; no DNA is available, so the TRBD2 call from TCRdb remains unchecked. Germline-derived CDR1 and CDR2 are SGHRS and YFSETQ. The CDR3 sequence is 16 residues long.

The chain recombines TRBV6-6 with TRBJ2-1. Germline CDR1 MNHNY, CDR2 SVGAGI (reference sequence). The CDR3 spans 17 residues. The CDR3 sequence: CASSYVGIGNSYNEQFF.

The chain recombines TRBV7-3 with TRBJ2-5; TCRdb's D call of TRBD1 is untestable without DNA. The CDR3 length is 15 residues. Per germline, CDR1 SGHTA and CDR2 FQGTGA. This CDR3 reads CASSLRGGPQETQYF.

The rearrangement links TRBV11-1 to TRBJ1-1. The germline V gene encodes CDR1 SGHAT and CDR2 FQDESV (reference sequence). The CDR3 spans 13 residues. Here the CDR3 reads CASSLSVNTEAFF.

The chain carries TRBV7-8 and TRBJ1-1; with no DNA, the TCRdb D assignment of TRBD1 cannot be verified. Germline CDR1 and CDR2: SGHVS and FQNEAQ. CDR3 length equals 13 residues. The CDR3 here is CASNSRGDTEAFF. Based on the CDR3 plus reference TRBV7-8 and TRBJ1-1, the full variable domain is GAGVSQSPRYKVAKRGQDVALRCDPISGHVSLFWYQQALGQGPEFLTYFQNEAQLDKSGLPSDRFFAERPEGSVSTLKIQRTQQEDSAVYLCASNSRGDTEAFFGQGTRLTVV.

The V gene is TRBV12-3 or TRBV12-4, the J gene TRBJ2-1; TCRdb gives TRBD1 as the D gene, but with no DNA this cannot be confirmed. CDR3 length: 13 amino acids. This CDR3 reads CASTLGVYNEQFF.

The chain links TRBV6-2 or TRBV6-3 to TRBJ1-5. This CDR3 is built from 18 residues. The germline CDR1 and CDR2 sequences are MNHEY and SVGEGT. The CDR3 region is CASSYSGRSPLGNQPQHF.

This CDR3 is CASSWAVDTQYF. The chain uses TRBV6-2 or TRBV6-3 and TRBJ2-3; TCRdb reports TRBD2, a call that lacks DNA to check it against. CDR1 is MNHEY, CDR2 SVGEGT, per germline. CDR3 length: 12 residues.

This chain connects TRBV29-1 to TRBJ2-7; TCRdb picks TRBD2, but there is no DNA to check that call. Germline CDR1 and CDR2: SQVTM and ANQGSEA. This CDR3 has 15 amino acids. The CDR3 spells CSVESYERGSYEQYF.